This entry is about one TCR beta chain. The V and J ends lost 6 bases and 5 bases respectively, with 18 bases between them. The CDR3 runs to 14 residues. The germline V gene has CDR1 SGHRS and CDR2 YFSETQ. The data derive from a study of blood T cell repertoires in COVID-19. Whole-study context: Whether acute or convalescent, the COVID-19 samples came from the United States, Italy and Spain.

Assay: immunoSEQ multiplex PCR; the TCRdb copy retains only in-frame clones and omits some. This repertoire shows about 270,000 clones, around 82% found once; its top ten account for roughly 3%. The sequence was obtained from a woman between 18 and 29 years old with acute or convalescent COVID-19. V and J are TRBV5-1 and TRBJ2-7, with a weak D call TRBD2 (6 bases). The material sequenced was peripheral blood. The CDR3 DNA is TGCGCCAGCATTATCTCCGGGGGTTCACACGAGCAGTACTTC. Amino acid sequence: CASIISGGSHEQYF.